The T cell receptor (beta chain) described here comes from a study of blood T cell repertoires in COVID-19 (dated by TCRdb to about 2020). With respect to the entire study: Collaborator samples came from the United States, Italy and Spain and covered acute and convalescent phases of COVID-19. Nearly every sample came with metadata listing a de-identified subject ID, COVID-19 status, age in years and sex. The samples were drawn from the first 160 participants of the ongoing ImmuneRACE study and from more than 1,000 subjects provided by 6 global collaborators. The repertoires were made available in a free public database intended to serve as a resource for research on the immune response to SARS-CoV-2. The prospective study material was composed of cDNA or gDNA derived from T cells, B-cell-depleted T cells, or PBMCs. Deeply sampled blood TCRbeta repertoires from subjects exposed to, actively infected with, or recovered from COVID-19 were included in the dataset. Where HLA class I and class II types were available, the types were taken from metadata supplied by the sample provider, not from assay-based typing. General findings and caveats noted by the study authors: Clinical and demographic metadata were provided uncurated, with the amount varying by source and participant.

Trimmed from V: 7 bases; trimmed from J: 0 bases; junction bases lacking a gene match: 7. The CDR3 measures 14 amino acids from cysteine to phenylalanine. Only CDR3 DNA is held: 42 bases, read in frame from base 1. For CDR1 and CDR2, the germline V gene (reference sequence) lists GTSNPN and SVGIG. For this clone: It has no known antigen specificity. No much larger clonotype is one base removed from it; base qualities were not supplied.

Collaborating institutions collected whole blood in K2EDTA tubes following their own protocols. For TCRbeta analysis, collaborators shipped samples as frozen whole blood, isolated PBMCs, or DNA extracted from either of those sample types. TCRbeta CDR3 regions were amplified from genomic DNA by means of the immunoSEQ Assay, a bias-controlled multiplex PCR. Per the original workflow: The number of nucleated cells in each sample was estimated from the amplification of reference gene primers within the assay. Sequence reads were collapsed and filtered to measure the absolute abundance of every unique TCRbeta CDR3 rearrangement. For each sample, productive Simpson clonality was calculated by taking the square root of Simpson's diversity index across productive rearrangements. The table comes from immuneACCESS by way of TCRdb, which keeps in-frame sequences with V and J called. Part of the clones is missing from these tables; in studies checked, under half for an unresolved V gene and the rest for unknown reasons. That table furnishes V, J and clone size, whereas the DNA furnished D and trimming. The sample records about 320,000 clones, around four fifths of which are singletons. The ten largest clones take up approximately 1.1% of the sample.

The source of this sequence is a woman aged 45 to 65 with acute or convalescent COVID-19. The sequenced material came from peripheral blood. The rearrangement joined TRBV30 to TRBJ2-3, with TRBD2 identical over 7 junction bases. The CDR3 protein: CASGGLASTDTQYF. The DNA reads as follows: TGTGCCTCGGGGGGATTAGCGAGCACAGATACGCAGTATTTT.